This is a list of T cell receptor beta chains from one sample in a study of CD8 T cells in ankylosing spondylitis. TCRdb independently ran MiXCR on the 5' RACE reads; one entry per CDR3 protein. The sample has 130,000 or so distinct CDR3 sequences, about 6.4% seen once; the top ten hold 12%. The sample was blood, either unsorted or a sorted T cell fraction (not recorded which). These receptors were taken from a male donor with ankylosing spondylitis or in good health (not recorded which). The CDR3 runs from the conserved cysteine through the conserved F or W. Fields, in order: J gene, clone size, V gene, D gene, CDR3 DNA, CDR3 protein. D genes are given only for firm matches. Size is omitted from some rows. Given values are once, few, many or a class for expanded clones.

J: TRBJ1-1; size: many; V: TRBV7-6; D: NA; DNA: TGTGCCAGCAGCGAGGGTTTGAACACTGAAGCTTTCTTT; CDR3: CASSEGLNTEAFF
J: TRBJ2-7; size: many; V: TRBV5-1; D: TRBD1; DNA: TGCGCCAGCAGCCCCCGGACAGGGGACTACGAGCAGTACTTC; CDR3: CASSPRTGDYEQYF
J: TRBJ2-7; size: many; V: TRBV28; D: TRBD2; DNA: TGTGCCAGTTTGACTAGCGGGAGCTACGAGCAGTACTTC; CDR3: CASLTSGSYEQYF
J: TRBJ2-5; size: many; V: TRBV11-2; D: NA; DNA: TGTGCCAGCGGAGAATTAACAGGGTTGGAGACCCAGTACTTC; CDR3: CASGELTGLETQYF
J: TRBJ2-2; size: many; V: TRBV2; D: NA; DNA: TGTGCCAGCAGAGGTGATGTTAACACCGGGGAGCTGTTTTTT; CDR3: CASRGDVNTGELFF
J: TRBJ2-2; size: many; V: TRBV28; D: TRBD1; DNA: TGTGCCAGCAGTACCCTTGGACAGGCGAACACCGGGGAGCTGTTTTTT; CDR3: CASSTLGQANTGELFF
J: TRBJ1-1; size: many; V: TRBV7-2; D: NA; DNA: TGTGCCAGCAGCTCCCTCATGAACACTGAAGCTTTCTTT; CDR3: CASSSLMNTEAFF
J: TRBJ2-3; size: NA; V: TRBV20-1; D: NA; DNA: TGCAGTGCTATCGGGACACGGGGAACAGATACGCAGTATTTT; CDR3: CSAIGTRGTDTQYF
J: TRBJ2-3; size: few; V: TRBV11-2; D: TRBD2; DNA: TGTGCCAGCAGCTTAGATGGGCTAGCGGGGGCTTCCACAGATACGCAGTATTTT; CDR3: CASSLDGLAGASTDTQYF
J: TRBJ2-7; size: many; V: TRBV5-1; D: NA; DNA: TGCGCCAGCAGCTTGGAAGGCAGCTCCTACGAGCAGTACTTC; CDR3: CASSLEGSSYEQYF
J: TRBJ1-1; size: many; V: TRBV5-1; D: NA; DNA: TGCGCCAGCAGCCTTTCGACAGGACGGATGAACACTGAAGCTTTCTTT; CDR3: CASSLSTGRMNTEAFF
J: TRBJ2-2; size: many; V: TRBV2; D: TRBD2; DNA: TGTGCCAGGGGTGGTAGGACTAGTAACACCGGGGAGCTGTTTTTT; CDR3: CARGGRTSNTGELFF
J: TRBJ2-3; size: NA; V: TRBV5-1; D: TRBD1; DNA: TGCGCCAGCAGCTTGCTGGACAGGGGTGGAACAGATACGCAGTATTTT; CDR3: CASSLLDRGGTDTQYF
J: TRBJ2-5; size: many; V: TRBV3-1; D: TRBD2; DNA: TGTGCCAGCAGCCAAGTTCGAGCGGGGCAAGAGACCCAGTACTTC; CDR3: CASSQVRAGQETQYF